This entry lists 7 T cell receptor beta chains sequenced from one sample in a study of cytomegalovirus exposure and HLA in healthy donors (dated by TCRdb to 2015 to 2018). The library was obtained by the immunoSEQ multiplex PCR assay. The multiplex PCR relied on a mix of 60 forward primers for TCR Vbeta segments and 13 reverse primers for TCR Jbeta segments. TCRdb provides this immuneACCESS table in a form limited to in-frame rearrangements. Some clones are lacking; in checked studies, under half of them reflect an unresolved V gene, and why the rest are absent is not known. The table for this sample lists almost 200,000 clones; roughly 85% of them were counted only once. The ten largest account for approximately 2.4% of the sample. The material sequenced was PBMCs. These receptors were collected from a woman between 45 and 65 years old in good health and CMV-seronegative.

J is TRBJ2-5 and V is TRBV29-1, with 13 bases that match TRBD2. Germline CDR1 reads SQVTM; CDR2 reads ANQGSEA. V lost 5 bases to trimming and J lost 5 bases; unmatched junction nucleotides: 5. The CDR3 has 14 residues. The CDR3 region has the DNA TGCAGCGTTCAGACTAGCGGGGGGATGGAGACCCAGTACTTC. Translation gives CSVQTSGGMETQYF.

The chain combines TRBV27 with TRBJ2-1, with TRBD2 as a possible D gene (6 bases). Germline-derived CDR1 and CDR2 are MNHEY and SMNVEV (reference sequence). V was clipped by 5 bases and J by 0 bases, with 23 bases between them. The CDR3 loop spans 19 amino acids. The CDR3 here is CASSLRDSSYGSSYNEQFF. CDR3 nucleotide sequence: TGTGCCAGCAGTCTACGGGACTCCTCCTACGGGAGCTCCTACAATGAGCAGTTCTTC.

DNA for the CDR3: TGTGCCACCAGCAGTACACCAGGGGTAAGCAATCAGCCCCAGCATTTT. Translating it yields CATSSTPGVSNQPQHF. The chain links TRBV15 to TRBJ1-5, with D perhaps TRBD1 (6 bases). Germline V lookup: CDR1 LNHNV, CDR2 YYDKDF (reference sequence). CDR3 length: 16 amino acids. V shed 3 bases and J shed 1 base, with 13 bases lying between them.

Turning to this clone: One end of the junction is discordant with germline, which a read error may explain. The rearrangement joins TRBV7-9 to TRBJ2-1; 10 nucleotides match TRBD2. Germline V CDR1 and CDR2: SEHNR, FQNEAQ (reference sequence). CDR3 size: 17 residues. CDR3 sequence reads: CSSSLGSSGSWLDEQFF. The CDR3 region has the DNA TGTTCCAGCAGCTTAGGGTCTAGCGGGAGTTGGTTGGATGAGCAGTTCTTC.

The J gene is TRBJ2-1, the V gene TRBV27, with 11 bases fitting TRBD2. Germline CDR1 reads MNHEY; CDR2 reads SMNVEV (reference sequence). The CDR3 consists of 15 residues. After removal of 6 bases from V and 5 bases from J, the junction contained 6 bases not matched to a gene. The CDR3 spells CASRRSSGGNNEQFF. The CDR3 DNA reads TGTGCCAGCAGACGTTCTAGCGGGGGGAACAATGAGCAGTTCTTC.

The J gene is TRBJ2-1, the V gene TRBV28; 10 bases agree with TRBD1. Germline-derived CDR1 and CDR2 are MDHEN and SYDVKM. Trimming cost V 2 bases and J 4 bases; bases outside gene matches: 23. The CDR3 is 22 amino acids. The CDR3 coding sequence is TGTGCCAGCAGTTTAAACCCGGGACAGGGGACACCAGAAAATACTCTTTACAATGAGCAGTTCTTC. Protein: CASSLNPGQGTPENTLYNEQFF.

The rearrangement links TRBV6-5 to TRBJ1-1; TRBD1 aligns across 10 bases. Germline V lookup: CDR1 MNHEY, CDR2 SVGAGI. The V gene end was trimmed by 3 bases and the J gene end by 6 bases; junction bases not matched to a gene: 7. The CDR3 covers 15 residues. The CDR3 protein is CASSYTTGGYSEAFF. DNA of the CDR3: TGTGCCAGCAGTTATACGACAGGGGGCTATTCTGAAGCTTTCTTT.